The rows below give T cell receptor beta chains drawn from one sample of a study of shared clonotypes between healthy human individuals. The method was immunoSEQ multiplex PCR; TCRdb's version includes in-frame clones alone and lacks a portion of them. The sample shows fewer than 400,000 clones, around two thirds of them seen only once. Sequenced input: memory CD4+ T cells sorted from blood. Receptors were obtained from a man between 25 and 39 years old in good health. The CDR3 runs from the conserved cysteine through the conserved F or W. The order of the fields is D gene, clone size, V gene, J gene, CDR3 DNA, CDR3 protein. D genes are given only for firm matches. Size values are once, few and many counts, or a class for expanded clones, and some rows have none.

.	.	TRBV19	TRBJ2-7	TGTGCCAGTAGTATGGGGCGCGCGTACGGCGAGCAGTACTTC	CASSMGRAYGEQYF
.	few	TRBV28	TRBJ2-1	TGTGCCAGCAGTTTACGCCGTGAGAGCTCCTACAATGAGCAGTTCTTC	CASSLRRESSYNEQFF
.	.	TRBV15	TRBJ2-7	TGTGCCACCAGCAGGGGAGGAGGGCAAAGCTACGAGCAGTACTTC	CATSRGGGQSYEQYF
.	many	TRBV27	TRBJ2-2	TGTGCCAGCCATGGAGGGCGGGGGCGCGGAAACACCGGGGAGCTGTTTTTT	CASHGGRGRGNTGELFF
.	.	TRBV2	TRBJ2-5	TGTGCCAGCAGTGACAGGGGAAGAGAGACCCAGTACTTC	CASSDRGRETQYF
.	many	TRBV29-1	TRBJ2-1	TGCAGCGTTGAGATGGGGGATGAGCAGTTCTTC	CSVEMGDEQFF
.	once	TRBV27	TRBJ1-1	TGTGCCAGCAGAGGATCCGGGACGGAGAACACTGAAGCTTTCTTT	CASRGSGTENTEAFF
.	once	TRBV11-2	TRBJ1-1	TGTGCCAGCAGCTCAAGCGGACAGAACACTGAAGCTTTCTTT	CASSSSGQNTEAFF
.	.	TRBV6-1	TRBJ2-6	TGTGCCAGCAGGGATGGGGATCCTGGGGCCAACGTCCTGACTTTC	CASRDGDPGANVLTF
.	.	TRBV5-4	TRBJ2-5	TGTGCCAGCAGCCGATATGACCAAGAGACCCAGTACTTC	CASSRYDQETQYF
.	.	TRBV6-5	TRBJ2-7	TGTGCCAGCAGCGCTGCAGGCAACACCTACGAGCAGTACTTC	CASSAAGNTYEQYF
.	.	TRBV7-9	TRBJ2-5	TGTGCCAGCAGTCAACAGGGCCCTCAAGAGACCCAGTACTTC	CASSQQGPQETQYF
.	.	TRBV6-1	TRBJ1-4	TGTGCCAGCAGTGAACTCCTTGAGGGTTCTGAAAAACTGTTTTTT	CASSELLEGSEKLFF
.	.	TRBV6-1	TRBJ1-4	TGTGCCAGCAGACACTGGGGTGAAAAACTGTTTTTT	CASRHWGEKLFF
.	.	TRBV6-1	TRBJ1-1	TGTGCCAGCAGTACAGGGAGTCTAACTGAAGCTTTCTTT	CASSTGSLTEAFF
TRBD1	few	TRBV16	TRBJ1-2	TGTGCCAGCAGCCATCCGGGACAGGGGACTCTCTATGGCTACACCTTC	CASSHPGQGTLYGYTF
.	.	TRBV4-3	TRBJ1-5	TGCGCCAGCAGCCAAGTGGGGGGCGATCAGCCCCAGCATTTT	CASSQVGGDQPQHF
.	few	TRBV29-1	TRBJ2-3	TGCAGCCCTATGTTGGTCCCAGCAAATACGCAGTATTTT	CSPMLVPANTQYF
TRBD2	.	TRBV29-1	TRBJ2-1	TGCAGCGTTGAGCCTCGGACTAGCGGAGTTGAGCAGTTCTTC	CSVEPRTSGVEQFF
.	.	TRBV7-9	TRBJ1-1	TGTGCCAGCAGCTTACAGGGGAGGAACACTGAAGCTTTCTTT	CASSLQGRNTEAFF
.	.	TRBV7-9	TRBJ1-4	TGTGCCAGCAGCTTAGCTGAGGGAACAGGCTGGACACCAAATGAAAAACTGTTTTTT	CASSLAEGTGWTPNEKLFF
.	.	TRBV30	TRBJ1-2	TGTGCCTGGACCCGGGCCCAGGGTCCTAACTATGGCTACACCTTC	CAWTRAQGPNYGYTF
TRBD1	.	TRBV5-4	TRBJ2-5	TGTGCCAGCAGCTCAACGGGCTGGGGACAGGGAGAGACCCAGTACTTC	CASSSTGWGQGETQYF
TRBD1	.	TRBV19	TRBJ2-2	TGTGCCAGTAGTGACAGGGCTCTGAACACCGGGGAGCTGTTTTTT	CASSDRALNTGELFF
TRBD1	.	TRBV5-4	TRBJ1-4	TGTGCCAGCAGCGGGAACAGGGGGCGGCATGAAAAACTGTTTTTT	CASSGNRGRHEKLFF
TRBD1	.	TRBV6-6	TRBJ1-3	TGTGCCAGCAGTTACTCGATGGGACAGGGGAGAAACACCATATATTTT	CASSYSMGQGRNTIYF
.	.	TRBV9	TRBJ2-2	TGTGCCAGCAGCGTAGAAGTGGCGCCGAACACCGGGGAGCTGTTTTTT	CASSVEVAPNTGELFF
TRBD2	.	TRBV6-1	TRBJ2-1	TGTGCCCATAGCTCGGGGGGCTACAATGAGCAGTTCTTC	CAHSSGGYNEQFF
TRBD2	few	TRBV9	TRBJ2-1	TGTGCCAGCAGCCCTTCCCCCGGGACTAGCAACAATGAGCAGTTCTTC	CASSPSPGTSNNEQFF
TRBD1	.	TRBV25-1	TRBJ2-7	TGTGCCAGCAGTGCAGCACCGGGACAGGGGGACTACGAGCAGTACTTC	CASSAAPGQGDYEQYF
.	once	TRBV5-4	TRBJ2-1	TGTGCCAGCAGCCCCCCGGGATTGGGGCAGTTCTTC	CASSPPGLGQFF
.	.	TRBV6-6	TRBJ2-5	TGTGCCAGCAGTTACAGAGGGAGAAGAGAGACCCAGTACTTC	CASSYRGRRETQYF
TRBD2	many	TRBV7-9	TRBJ2-1	TGTGCCAGCAGCTTAGTGACTAGCGGGAGAAATAATGAGCAGTTCTTC	CASSLVTSGRNNEQFF
.	.	TRBV11-2	TRBJ2-3	TGTGCCAGCAGCTGGACCGGGTCCCACACAGATACGCAGTATTTT	CASSWTGSHTDTQYF
.	.	TRBV18	TRBJ2-1	TGTGCCAGCTCCCCATCCTCCAGCTCCTACAATGAGCAGTTCTTC	CASSPSSSSYNEQFF
TRBD1	few	TRBV5-1	TRBJ2-6	TGCGCCAGTGGCTCAGGGACAGACTACACTGGGGCCAACGTCCTGACTTTC	CASGSGTDYTGANVLTF
.	.	TRBV7-9	TRBJ1-1	TGTGCCAGCAGCCCTGCGGGACAAGCTTTCTTT	CASSPAGQAFF
TRBD2	.	TRBV19	TRBJ2-3	TGTGCCAGTAGTATAGCCAAAGTTAGCGGGGGGAGAGGTGCAGATACGCAGTATTTT	CASSIAKVSGGRGADTQYF
TRBD1	many	TRBV5-1	TRBJ1-1	TGCGCCAGCAGCTTGTCGACAGGGGCCGACAAAGCTTTCTTT	CASSLSTGADKAFF
TRBD2	few	TRBV5-1	TRBJ2-3	TGCGCCAGCAGCTTGGCCGGCGGGAGGGACACAGATACGCAGTATTTT	CASSLAGGRDTDTQYF
TRBD2	.	TRBV2	TRBJ2-1	TGTGCCAGCAGTCCCCTGGCGGGAGTGTGGGACAATGAGCAGTTCTTC	CASSPLAGVWDNEQFF
TRBD2	once	TRBV9	TRBJ2-3	TGTGCCAGCAGCGCCTCTAGCGGGAGAGGGTCAGATACGCAGTATTTT	CASSASSGRGSDTQYF
.	.	TRBV2	TRBJ1-2	TGTGCCAGCACTTCGGGGAATGGCTACACCTTC	CASTSGNGYTF
.	once	TRBV7-2	TRBJ2-7	TGTGCCAGCAGCTTAGTCGGTCACGAGCAGTACTTC	CASSLVGHEQYF
.	.	TRBV19	TRBJ1-1	TGTGCCAGTAGTATAGGGGGAACGAGGGCCCCTGAAGCTTTCTTT	CASSIGGTRAPEAFF
.	.	TRBV7-2	TRBJ1-5	TGTGCCAGCAGCTTAGCGATTAATCAGCCCCAGCATTTT	CASSLAINQPQHF
.	.	TRBV19	TRBJ1-3	TGTGCCAGTAGTATTTCGGAATGGGCTTTTTACTCTGGAAACACCATATATTTT	CASSISEWAFYSGNTIYF
.	.	TRBV7-8	TRBJ2-7	TGTGCCAGCAGTTTGGGGGAGGGGGTTTACGAGCAGTACTTC	CASSLGEGVYEQYF
.	once	TRBV5-1	TRBJ2-6	TGCGCCAGCAGCTTGACTACTGGGGCCAACGTCCTGACTTTC	CASSLTTGANVLTF
.	.	TRBV18	TRBJ2-6	TGTGCCAGCTCACCCCTTGGTTCTGGGGCCAACGTCCTGACTTTC	CASSPLGSGANVLTF
.	.	TRBV18	TRBJ1-5	TGTGCCAGCTCACCCTCCGGCGGCGGCAATCAGCCCCAACATTTT	CASSPSGGGNQPQHF
.	.	TRBV2	TRBJ1-1	TGTGCCAGCAGGTCCAGCCCGAACACTGAAGCTTTCTTT	CASRSSPNTEAFF
.	few	TRBV11-2	TRBJ2-1	TGTGCCAGCAGCCCCGGGCCCCGAAACTATGAGCAGTTCTTC	CASSPGPRNYEQFF
TRBD1	.	TRBV2	TRBJ2-4	TGTGCCAGCAGGGGTGACAGGGAGGCCAAAAACATTCAGTACTTC	CASRGDREAKNIQYF
.	.	TRBV28	TRBJ2-7	TGTGCCAGTTATACCGGGACCCGAAACAAGTACTTC	CASYTGTRNKYF
TRBD1	.	TRBV19	TRBJ2-5	TGTGCCAGTAGCGCAATCACAGGGGGATCAGAGACCCAGTACTTC	CASSAITGGSETQYF